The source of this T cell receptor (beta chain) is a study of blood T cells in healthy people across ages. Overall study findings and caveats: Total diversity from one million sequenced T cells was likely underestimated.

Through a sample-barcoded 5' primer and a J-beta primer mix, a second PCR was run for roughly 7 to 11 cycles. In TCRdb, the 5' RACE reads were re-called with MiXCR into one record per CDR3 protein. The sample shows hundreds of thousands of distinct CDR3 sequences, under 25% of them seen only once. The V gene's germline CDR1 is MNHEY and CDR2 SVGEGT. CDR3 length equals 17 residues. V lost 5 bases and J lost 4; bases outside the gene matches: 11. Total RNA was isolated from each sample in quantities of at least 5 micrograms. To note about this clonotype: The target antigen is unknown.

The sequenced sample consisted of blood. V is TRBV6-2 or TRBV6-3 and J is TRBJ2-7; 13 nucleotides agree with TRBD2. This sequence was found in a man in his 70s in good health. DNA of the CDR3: TGTGCCAGCAGTGGGCCGGGACTAGCGGGATCGAATTACGAGCAGTACTTC. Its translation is CASSGPGLAGSNYEQYF.